These 29 T cell receptor beta chains were sequenced from one sample in a study of molecular identifiers for immune sequencing clone quantification. TCRdb re-derived calls from the PCR reads in MiXCR, one entry per CDR3 protein. The sample shows about half a million distinct CDR3 sequences, 20% to 25% of them seen only once. Material for sequencing was naive CD8+ T cells from blood, with Jurkat cell RNA spiked in. Regarding subset: FACS-sorted CD8+CD4-CCR7+CD45RA+ naive T cells. The receptors originated from a human donor in good health. Some libraries in this study had Jurkat cell RNA spiked in.

This clonotype has at least ten counts. V usage is TRBV7-6 and J usage is TRBJ2-3; 11 positions agree with TRBD2. V shed 2 bases, J shed 5 bases, and the junction held 0 bases outside the gene matches. Germline-derived CDR1 and CDR2 are SGHVS and FNYEAQ. The CDR3 runs to 14 residues. The CDR3 region has the DNA TGTGCCAGCAGCTTAACTAGCGGGGGAGATACGCAGTATTTT. Protein sequence: CASSLTSGGDTQYF.

The genes are TRBV3-1 and TRBJ2-2; D perhaps matches TRBD2 (6 bases). The CDR3 runs to 13 residues. V was shortened by 3 bases and J by 5 bases, with 7 bases between the two germline ends. Germline lookup yields CDR1 LGHDT and CDR2 YNNKEL (reference sequence). Here the CDR3 reads CASSQAGTGELFF. The CDR3 DNA is TGTGCCAGCAGCCAGGCGGGGACCGGGGAGCTGTTTTTT.

The chain uses TRBV5-4 and TRBJ2-1; TRBD1 aligns across 10 bases. Germline loops: CDR1 SGHNT, CDR2 YYREEE (reference sequence). V was clipped by 4 bases and J by 3 bases; unmatched bases: 7. CDR3 length: 16 amino acids. Here the CDR3 reads CASSSATGGIYNEQFF. The CDR3 DNA reads TGTGCCAGCAGCAGCGCGACAGGGGGCATCTACAATGAGCAGTTCTTC. The full variable domain, rest sourced from reference TRBV5-4 and TRBJ2-1, is ETGVTQSPTHLIKTRGQQVTLRCSSQSGHNTVSWYQQALGQGPQFIFQYYREEENGRGNFPPRFSGLQFPNYSSELNVNALELDDSALYLCASSSATGGIYNEQFFGPGTRLTVL.

This clonotype turned up a few times. V usage is TRBV2 and J usage is TRBJ1-6; TRBD1 is a possible D gene (5 bases). The CDR3 consists of 18 residues. CDR1 is SNHLY and CDR2 is FYNNEI in the germline V gene. Deletions cut 4 bases from V and 0 bases from J, with 16 bases between. The CDR3 loop reads CASSALPDTDSYNSPLHF. The CDR3 DNA reads TGTGCCAGCAGTGCCCTCCCGGACACAGACTCCTATAATTCACCCCTCCACTTT.

Ten or more counts support this clonotype. The chain is built from TRBV4-3 and TRBJ2-1; tentatively, D is TRBD1 (6 bases). Per germline, CDR1 LGHNA and CDR2 YSLEER. V was cut by 0 bases and J by 13 bases, with 16 bases left in between. The CDR3 covers 14 residues. The CDR3 loop reads CASSQDMGNRVQFF. As DNA, the CDR3 is TGCGCCAGCAGCCAAGATATGGGAAACAGGGTTCAGTTCTTC.

As regards this clonotype: One base away lies a much larger clone, so this may be a sequencing read error. The chain has TRBV6-6 and TRBJ2-7; 7 bases fit TRBD2. CDR1 is MNHNY and CDR2 is SVGAGI in the germline V gene (reference sequence). This CDR3 has 17 residues. The CDR3 sequence is CASQTPRGSVGGYERYF. The CDR3 bases are TGTGCCAGCCAAACTCCGCGCGGGAGCGTCGGGGGGTACGAGCGGTACTTC.

V usage is TRBV6-5 and J usage is TRBJ1-4; 10 bases line up with TRBD1. CDR3 length: 14 residues. The germline V gene has CDR1 MNHEY and CDR2 SVGAGI. V trimming: 5 bases; J trimming: 12 bases; junction bases outside the gene matches: 9. The CDR3 DNA follows: TGTGCCAGCAGTAACCGGGACAGGGGATATGAACTGTTTTTT. This gives the protein CASSNRDRGYELFF.

This chain uses TRBV5-1 with TRBJ2-5; the match to TRBD1 covers 8 bases. This CDR3 contains 13 residues. CDR1 is SGHRS, CDR2 YFSETQ, per germline. Losses at the gene ends were 8 bases for V and 4 bases for J; bases not matched to a gene: 7. CDR3 region: CASISGTGETQYF. As DNA, the CDR3 is TGCGCCAGTATCTCCGGGACAGGAGAGACCCAGTACTTC.

CDR3 residues: CASSIGTGDYSNQPQHF. The CDR3 bases are TGTGCCAGTAGTATCGGGACAGGGGATTATAGCAATCAGCCCCAGCATTTT. The J gene is TRBJ1-5, the V gene TRBV19; 10 nucleotides align to TRBD1. The CDR3 has 17 residues. Germline V lookup: CDR1 LNHDA, CDR2 SQIVND (reference sequence). The junction had 5 bases not matched to a gene; V was cut back by 3 bases and J by 0 bases.

At least ten counts were recorded for this clonotype. This sequence joins TRBV27 and TRBJ2-3; 8 bases are shared with TRBD2. CDR1 and CDR2 from the germline V gene are MNHEY and SMNVEV (reference sequence). The CDR3 spans 15 residues. The V and J ends lost 8 bases and 4 bases, in that order; junction bases with no gene match: 11. The CDR3 DNA follows: TGTGCCAGCTATATTGGGCGGGGGGACGCAGATACGCAGTATTTT. Its translation: CASYIGRGDADTQYF.

Many counts were recorded for this clonotype. The gene calls are TRBV10-2 and TRBJ2-3, with 10 bases matching TRBD2. There are 13 residues in the CDR3. Looked up from germline, CDR1 is WSHSY and CDR2 is SAAADI. V trimming: 10 bases; J trimming: 4 bases; junction bases outside the gene matches: 5. For the CDR3, the DNA is TGCGCCACCATAGCGGGAGGTGCAGATACGCAGTATTTT. This translates into CATIAGGADTQYF.

The CDR3 region is CASSAAGRVVDTQYF. CDR3 nucleotide sequence: TGCGCCAGCAGCGCAGCGGGCAGGGTGGTAGATACGCAGTATTTT. The chain is built from TRBV5-1 and TRBJ2-3, with a weak D call TRBD2 (6 bases). The CDR3 has 15 residues. V was pared by 4 bases and J by 5 bases, with 17 bases between. Per the germline V gene, CDR1 is SGHRS and CDR2 is YFSETQ.

This chain joins TRBV19 and TRBJ2-1, with 14 bases fitting TRBD2. The CDR3 is 17 amino acids. J gave up 8 bases and V 5 bases, and 11 bases lay outside the gene matches. Germline CDR1 LNHDA, CDR2 SQIVND (reference sequence). CDR3 in amino acids: CASSGGGTSGGFDEQFF. CDR3 nucleotides: TGTGCCAGTAGTGGAGGCGGGACTAGCGGGGGATTCGATGAGCAGTTCTTC.

This clonotype was counted at least ten times. V and J are TRBV12-3 or TRBV12-4 and TRBJ2-1; possible D gene TRBD2, 7 bases. This CDR3 comprises 15 residues. Trimming removed 6 bases from V and 7 bases from J, with 19 bases in between. The CDR3 coding sequence is TGTGCCAGCAGCCCTGGGGGGGCCGGTTGGAATGAGCAGTTCTTC. Translated, it gives CASSPGGAGWNEQFF.

Ten or more counts support this clonotype. The CDR3 DNA sequence: TGTGCCAGCAGTTCCCTAGCGACCTACGAGCAGTACTTC. Its translation is CASSSLATYEQYF. This chain connects TRBV6-2 or TRBV6-3 to TRBJ2-7, with D possibly being TRBD2 (6 bases). V was clipped by 4 bases and J by 2 bases, with 9 bases between them. There are 13 residues in the CDR3. Germline V gene lookup returns CDR1 MNHEY and CDR2 SVGEGT.

The V gene is TRBV7-9, the J gene TRBJ2-7; TRBD1 matches 7 bases. Germline V lookup: CDR1 SEHNR, CDR2 FQNEAQ (reference sequence). V dropped 5 bases and J dropped 5; count of bases not matched to a gene: 6. The CDR3 is 13 amino acids. The CDR3 protein is CASSPQGSDEQYF. The CDR3 coding sequence is TGTGCCAGCAGCCCACAGGGGAGCGACGAGCAGTACTTC. The full variable domain, in which reference TRBV7-9 and TRBJ2-7 provide the parts outside the CDR3, is DTGVSQNPRHKITKRGQNVTFRCDPISEHNRLYWYRQTLGQGPEFLTYFQNEAQLEKSRLLSDRFSAERPKGSFSTLEIQRTEQGDSAMYLCASSPQGSDEQYFGPGTRLTVT.

The chain couples TRBV20-1 to TRBJ2-7; D is ambiguous. CDR3 length: 15 residues. Between the trimmed V and J ends, which lost 0 bases and 0 bases, there was a span of 12 bases. CDR1 DFQATT and CDR2 SNEGSKA come from the germline V gene (reference sequence). CDR3 in amino acids: CSARDVRALSYEQYF. Written as DNA, the CDR3 is TGCAGTGCTAGAGATGTCCGGGCACTCTCCTACGAGCAGTACTTC.

The rearrangement links TRBV28 to TRBJ1-2; D remains ambiguous. V shed 2 bases and J shed 4 bases, with 11 bases lying between them. CDR1 and CDR2 (germline): MDHEN, SYDVKM. The CDR3 is 14 residues long. CDR3: CASSLEVGSYGYTF. In nucleotides, the CDR3 is TGTGCCAGCAGTTTAGAAGTAGGGAGCTATGGCTACACCTTC.

This clonotype was observed at least ten times. The chain joins TRBV2 to TRBJ1-1; maybe TRBD1 (5 bases). The germline CDR1 and CDR2 sequences are SNHLY and FYNNEI. The V end lost 7 bases, the J end lost 3 bases, and 15 bases lay between the germline ends. This CDR3 spans 14 amino acids. CDR3 residues: CASNPDSTYTEAFF. As DNA, the CDR3 is TGTGCCAGCAACCCTGACAGTACGTACACTGAAGCTTTCTTT.

This clonotype has at least ten counts. J is TRBJ2-5 and V is TRBV29-1; 8 positions match TRBD2. Germline values: CDR1 SQVTM, CDR2 ANQGSEA. With 4 bases clipped from V and 2 bases from J, the junction kept 6 bases outside the gene matches. The CDR3 covers 14 residues. CDR3: CSVVGLGGQETQYF. The CDR3 bases are TGCAGCGTTGTGGGACTAGGGGGGCAAGAGACCCAGTACTTC.

This clonotype was recorded at least ten times. The chain is built from TRBV29-1 and TRBJ2-5; D not certain. CDR3 length: 11 amino acids. The germline CDR1 and CDR2 sequences are SQVTM and ANQGSEA. Trimming removed 6 bases at V and 1 base at J, with 6 bases between. This chain's CDR3 is CSVPTQETQYF. CDR3 coding DNA: TGCAGCGTCCCGACCCAAGAGACCCAGTACTTC.

In this sample, this clonotype turned up a few times. This chain joins TRBV11-2 and TRBJ2-5; 11 bases line up with TRBD2. The CDR3 runs 16 residues. Per the germline V gene, CDR1 is SGHAT and CDR2 is FQNNGV. Trimming removed 1 base from V and 4 bases from J; junction bases left unmatched: 5. CDR3 sequence (DNA): TGTGCCAGCAGCTTAGGATTTAGCGGGGGGGTAGAGACCCAGTACTTC. This gives the protein CASSLGFSGGVETQYF. The variable domain in full, completed from reference TRBV11-2 and TRBJ2-5, reads EAGVAQSPRYKIIEKRQSVAFWCNPISGHATLYWYQQILGQGPKLLIQFQNNGVVDDSQLPKDRFSAERLKGVDSTLKIQPAKLEDSAVYLCASSLGFSGGVETQYFGPGTRLLVL.

The chain combines TRBV12-3 or TRBV12-4 with TRBJ1-5; TRBD1 might be the D (5 bases). V lost 8 bases and J 3 bases, leaving 14 bases between the germline ends. The length of the CDR3 is 14 residues. The CDR3 loop is CASYAGGVNQPQHF. DNA of the CDR3: TGTGCCAGCTATGCTGGGGGAGTCAATCAGCCCCAGCATTTT.

The chain combines TRBV11-3 with TRBJ2-1, with D possibly matching TRBD1 (6 bases). Germline V gene sequence: CDR1 SGHNT, CDR2 YENEEA. The CDR3 sequence is 15 residues long. V lost 0 bases and J lost 4, with 10 bases in between. CDR3 protein: CASSLDLDSYNEQFF. The CDR3 DNA reads TGTGCCAGCAGCTTAGACTTGGACAGTTACAATGAGCAGTTCTTC.

This clonotype was counted only a few times. The V call is TRBV4-3, the J call TRBJ2-7, with D unclear. Germline CDR1 reads LGHNA; CDR2 reads YSLEER. The CDR3 runs 14 residues. V lost 0 bases, J lost 4 bases, and 10 bases lay in between. The CDR3 coding sequence is TGCGCCAGCAGCCAAGATCGCCCAACTTACGAGCAGTACTTC. Translating gives CASSQDRPTYEQYF.

This clonotype has a count of ten or more. The CDR3 protein is CASSSSTGHEQYF. DNA of the CDR3: TGTGCCAGCAGTTCCTCGACAGGGCACGAGCAGTACTTC. This chain joins TRBV28 and TRBJ2-7; 7 bases align to TRBD1. J gave up 5 bases and V 4 bases, and 5 bases lay outside the gene matches. CDR3 length: 13 amino acids. Germline CDR1 and CDR2: MDHEN and SYDVKM.

Comment on this clonotype: A read error is possible here, since a much larger clone lies one base away. The CDR3: CTSRAGTTYEQYF. CDR3 nucleotides: TGTACCAGCAGAGCCGGGACTACCTACGAGCAGTACTTC. This sequence joins TRBV7-9 and TRBJ2-7; 7 nucleotides match TRBD2. CDR3 size: 13 residues. CDR1 SEHNR and CDR2 FQNEAQ come from the germline V gene (reference sequence). Drawing the rest from reference TRBV7-9 and TRBJ2-7, the complete variable domain is DTGVSQNPRHKITKRGQNVTFRCDPISEHNRLYWYRQTLGQGPEFLTYFQNEAQLEKSRLLSDRFSAERPKGSFSTLEIQRTEQGDSAMYLCTSRAGTTYEQYFGPGTRLTVT.

This clonotype was recorded many times. The rearrangement joins TRBV5-4 to TRBJ2-7, with D possibly matching TRBD1 (6 bases). The V gene lost 4 bases and the J gene lost 2 bases, with 16 bases spanning the gap. CDR3 length: 15 amino acids. Looked up from germline, CDR1 is SGHNT and CDR2 is YYREEE (reference sequence). DNA for the CDR3: TGTGCCAGCAGCGTGTACCTACGGACAGCCTACGAGCAGTACTTC. Its protein is CASSVYLRTAYEQYF.

This clonotype was seen ten or more times. This chain connects TRBV20-1 to TRBJ2-7; D is unresolved. The CDR3 covers 14 residues. V was cut by 6 bases and J by 0 bases, with 15 bases left in between. The V gene's germline CDR1 is DFQATT and CDR2 SNEGSKA (reference sequence). The CDR3, as DNA: TGCAGTGCCGAAAGCAAGGCGTCCTCCTACGAGCAGTACTTC. Residues: CSAESKASSYEQYF.